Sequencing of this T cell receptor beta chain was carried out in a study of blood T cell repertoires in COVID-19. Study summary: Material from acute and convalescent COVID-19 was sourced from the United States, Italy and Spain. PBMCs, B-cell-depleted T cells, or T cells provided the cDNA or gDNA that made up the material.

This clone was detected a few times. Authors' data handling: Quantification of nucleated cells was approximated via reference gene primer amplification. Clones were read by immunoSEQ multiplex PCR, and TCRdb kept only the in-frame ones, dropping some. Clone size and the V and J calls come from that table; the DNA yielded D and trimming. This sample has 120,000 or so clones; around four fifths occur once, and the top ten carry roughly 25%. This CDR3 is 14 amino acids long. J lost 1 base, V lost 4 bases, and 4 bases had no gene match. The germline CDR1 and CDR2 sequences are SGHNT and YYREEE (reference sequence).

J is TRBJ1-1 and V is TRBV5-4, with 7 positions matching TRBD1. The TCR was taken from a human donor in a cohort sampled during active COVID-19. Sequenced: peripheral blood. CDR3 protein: CASSRRQGNTEAFF. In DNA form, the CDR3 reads TGTGCCAGCAGCCGGAGACAGGGGAACACTGAAGCTTTCTTT.